Below, 25 T cell receptor beta chains from the same sample are listed, as sequenced in a study of CD8+CD57+ T cells in acquired aplastic anemia. Genomic DNA, serving as template, underwent TCR beta VDJ and CDR3 profiling. MiXCR, applied by TCRdb to the reads, yields one record per CDR3 protein. This table has approximately 200,000 distinct CDR3 sequences, around 59% appearing once. Material: sorted CD4+, CD8+, or CD8+CD57+ T cells (not recorded which) from PBMCs. All receptors derive from a human donor in good health, serving as a control.

This clonotype was picked up many times. The V gene is TRBV12-3 or TRBV12-4, the J gene TRBJ2-2; D possibly corresponds to TRBD1 (6 bases). CDR3 length: 14 amino acids. The V end lost 6 bases, the J end lost 6 bases, and 14 bases lay between the germline ends. In DNA, the CDR3 is TGTGCCAGCAGAAACACAGGGCGGGCCGGGGAGCTGTTTTTT. Protein sequence: CASRNTGRAGELFF.

The rearrangement joins TRBV7-3 to TRBJ2-5; a possible D gene is TRBD2 (5 bases). CDR1 is SGHTA, CDR2 FQGTGA, per germline. The CDR3 sequence is 14 residues long. V was clipped by 3 bases and J by 5 bases, with 13 bases between them. The CDR3: CASSLWGEGETQYF. CDR3 DNA: TGTGCCAGCAGCTTGTGGGGAGAAGGGGAGACCCAGTACTTC.

This clonotype was recorded many times. A junction end diverges from the germline sequence, so it may reflect a read error. This chain connects TRBV28 to TRBJ2-1, with TRBD1 as a possible D gene (6 bases). The length of the CDR3 is 12 residues. Germline values: CDR1 MDHEN, CDR2 SYDVKM. The CDR3 loop is CASSLMSGERFF. As DNA, the CDR3 is TGTGCCAGCAGTCTTATGTCAGGGGAGCGGTTCTTC.

Note on this clonotype: The CDR3 end shows no conserved phenylalanine or tryptophan, and so a read error is likely. The limits of the CDR3 on the DNA are not certain, so only TCRdb's listed CDR3 is given. The rearrangement links TRBV6-4 to TRBJ2-3. Per the germline V gene, CDR1 is MRHNA and CDR2 is SNTAGT. The CDR3 spans 10 residues, counting both ends. CDR3 in amino acids: CASSDASTAL.

In regard to this clonotype: Germline is not matched at one junction end, which may reflect a read error. The rearrangement links TRBV10-3 to TRBJ2-7, with unresolved D. This CDR3 is 12 amino acids long. CDR1 and CDR2 (germline): ENHRY, SYGVKD. CDR3 protein: CASSYVGYEQYF. The CDR3 DNA reads as TGTGCCAGCAGTTACGTGGGCTACGAGCAGTACTTC.

This rearrangement joins TRBV11-3 to TRBJ2-3, with 8 bases matching TRBD2. This CDR3 is built from 24 residues. Unmatched junction bases numbered 35, after V lost 6 bases and J lost 3 bases. Germline V gene sequence: CDR1 SGHNT, CDR2 YENEEA. The CDR3 region has the DNA TGTGCCAGCAGTCATCCTCCTACCGTTACGGGACTAGGGTTCTCTCCCGGGGGGACAGATACGCAGTATTTT. Translated: CASSHPPTVTGLGFSPGGTDTQYF.

In its sample, this clonotype was seen a few times. The chain employs TRBV7-3 and TRBJ2-7, with 9 bases aligning to TRBD1. The CDR3 runs to 13 residues. The germline V gene encodes CDR1 SGHTA and CDR2 FQGTGA. The ends lost 3 bases at V and 4 bases at J; junction bases unmatched: 1. The CDR3 protein is CASSFDRGYEQYF. The DNA of the CDR3 is TGTGCCAGCAGCTTCGACAGGGGGTACGAGCAGTACTTC.

This clonotype appeared a single time. CDR3 protein: CASSAARSPYSPLHF. CDR3 nucleotides: TGTGCCAGTAGTGCAGCGAGAAGTCCATATTCACCCCTCCACTTT. V is TRBV19 and J is TRBJ1-6; D uncertain. V lost 5 bases, J lost 8 bases, and 16 bases lay in between. CDR1 LNHDA and CDR2 SQIVND come from the germline V gene (reference sequence). This CDR3 has 15 amino acids.

This clonotype was detected many times. The gene calls are TRBV12-5 and TRBJ2-2, with D possibly TRBD1 on 6 matching bases. The CDR3 totals 18 residues. Germline CDR1 is LGHNT and CDR2 is FRNRAP. Trimming stripped 1 base from V and 3 bases from J, with 18 bases between. CDR3 bases: TGTGCTAGTGGTTTGGGCCGGGACACCATGAAGCACACCGGGGAGCTGTTTTTT. Its protein product is CASGLGRDTMKHTGELFF.

This clonotype came up many times. The gene calls are TRBV2 and TRBJ1-6; 8 bases align to TRBD1. This CDR3 is 14 amino acids long. CDR1 is SNHLY, CDR2 FYNNEI, per germline. With V trimmed by 7 bases and J by 7 bases, 6 bases remained unmatched. CDR3 sequence: CASIRTGWNSPLHF. The CDR3 DNA reads as TGTGCCAGCATCAGGACAGGGTGGAATTCACCCCTCCACTTT.

This clonotype appeared once. CDR3 in DNA: TGTGCCAGCAGTTTAGGCCGACTAGCGGGCCAAGAGACCCAGTACTTC. Encoded protein: CASSLGRLAGQETQYF. The chain carries TRBV12-3 or TRBV12-4 and TRBJ2-5; 10 nucleotides align to TRBD2. CDR3 length equals 16 residues. J was trimmed by 1 base and V by 1 base; bases with no gene match: 3.

Turning to this clonotype: A much larger clone sits a single nucleotide away, making a read error possible. The gene calls are TRBV4-3 and TRBJ2-6; D gene uncertain. The CDR3 contains 18 residues. Trimming took 0 bases from V and 2 from J, leaving 14 bases between them. Germline V gene sequence: CDR1 LGHNA, CDR2 YSLEER. This chain's CDR3 is CASSQDPVPSPGANVLTF. The DNA for the CDR3 is TGCGCCAGCAGCCAAGATCCAGTCCCCAGCCCTGGGGCCAACGTCCTGACTTTC.

V is TRBV2 and J is TRBJ1-2; D is unresolved. Trimming shortened V by 8 bases and J by 8 bases, and 15 bases separated the two germline ends. CDR1 and CDR2 from the germline V gene are SNHLY and FYNNEI. The CDR3 length is 12 residues. In nucleotides, the CDR3 is TGTGCCAGCCAAAGTGGAACATTGGGCTACACCTTC. This gives the protein CASQSGTLGYTF.

J is TRBJ1-2 and V is TRBV10-3, with a weak D call TRBD1 (6 bases). The CDR3 consists of 16 residues. In germline, CDR1 is ENHRY, CDR2 SYGVKD. Trimming removed 2 bases at V and 7 bases at J, with 20 bases between. CDR3 amino acids: CAISEPTIPGVFGYTF. CDR3 DNA: TGTGCCATCAGTGAGCCTACAATTCCAGGGGTGTTTGGCTACACCTTC.

The V call is TRBV5-1, the J call TRBJ1-1, with TRBD1 matching over 11 bases. The CDR3 sequence is 15 residues long. V dropped 4 bases and J dropped 4; count of bases not matched to a gene: 6. Germline V gives CDR1 SGHRS, CDR2 YFSETQ. CDR3: CASSLRTGGFTEAFF. Written as DNA, the CDR3 is TGCGCCAGCAGCCTTCGGACAGGGGGCTTCACTGAAGCTTTCTTT.

The V gene is TRBV9, the J gene TRBJ1-2; 10 bases fit TRBD1. Germline CDR1 and CDR2: SGDLS and YYNGEE. J was trimmed by 1 base and V by 0 bases; bases with no gene match: 6. This CDR3 is built from 17 residues. CDR3 DNA: TGTGCCAGCAGCGTAGCGGGGGGGACAGGGGATAACTATGGCTACACCTTC. Translated, it gives CASSVAGGTGDNYGYTF.

Worth noting for this clonotype: At one end the junction does not follow the germline gene, possibly because of a read error. This chain links TRBV20-1 with TRBJ1-4; D possibly corresponds to TRBD1 (5 bases). The CDR3 spans 14 residues. Germline-derived CDR1 and CDR2 are DFQATT and SNEGSKA (reference sequence). CDR3 in DNA: TGCAGTGCTAGAGATCACGACAGAGGGGAAAAACTGTCTTTT. It specifies CSARDHDRGEKLSF.

The chain combines TRBV6-2 or TRBV6-3 with TRBJ1-2, with 10 bases matching TRBD1. The V segment lost 6 bases and the J segment 0 bases; nucleotides outside the gene matches: 16. From germline, CDR1 is MNHEY and CDR2 SVGEGT. The CDR3 has 19 amino acids. This CDR3 is CASSYQPPGQGSANYGYTF. In DNA form, the CDR3 reads TGTGCCAGCAGCTATCAACCACCGGGACAGGGGTCAGCTAACTATGGCTACACCTTC.

The CDR3 DNA sequence: TGTGCCAGCAGCTGCGCCAGTAACTATAATTCACCCCTCCACTTT. Protein: CASSCASNYNSPLHF. The chain combines TRBV7-8 with TRBJ1-6; D is undetermined. Germline V gene data show CDR1 as SGHVS and CDR2 as FQNEAQ. This CDR3 has 15 residues. The V end lost 4 bases, the J end lost 3 bases, and 10 bases lay between the germline ends.

This clonotype was seen at least ten times. This chain links TRBV7-2 with TRBJ1-2; D not certain. Germline V gene data show CDR1 as SGHTA and CDR2 as FQGNSA. Trimming took off 1 base at V and 2 bases at J, with 11 bases between the two ends. The CDR3 is 15 residues long. The DNA for the CDR3 is TGTGCCAGCAGCTTAGAATTGGCAAGCAACTATGGCTACACCTTC. This sequence encodes CASSLELASNYGYTF.

The chain employs TRBV20-1 and TRBJ2-1, with 7 bases aligning to TRBD2. From germline, CDR1 is DFQATT and CDR2 SNEGSKA (reference sequence). V was pared by 4 bases and J by 1 base, with 10 bases of the junction left unmatched. The CDR3 loop spans 16 amino acids. The CDR3 sequence is CSAKGGSGVSYNEQFF. CDR3 nucleotide sequence: TGCAGTGCTAAAGGCGGGAGCGGCGTGTCCTACAATGAGCAGTTCTTC.

CDR3 amino acids: CASSFPRDTQYF. In DNA form, the CDR3 reads TGTGCCAGCAGCTTCCCAAGGGATACGCAGTATTTT. The rearrangement uses TRBV7-2 and TRBJ2-3; D unclear. The V gene lost 3 bases and the J gene lost 6 bases, with 7 bases spanning the gap. There are 12 residues in the CDR3. Per the germline V gene, CDR1 is SGHTA and CDR2 is FQGNSA. Filled out from reference TRBV7-2 and TRBJ2-3, the complete variable domain reads GAGVSQSPSNKVTEKGKDVELRCDPISGHTALYWYRQSLGQGLEFLIYFQGNSAPDKSGLPSDRFSAERTGGSVSTLTIQRTQQEDSAVYLCASSFPRDTQYFGPGTRLTVL.

Points on this clonotype: Germline and junction disagree at one end, which may indicate a read error. J is TRBJ2-7 and V is TRBV6-1; a weak D match, TRBD2 (5 bases). Germline CDR1 MNHNS, CDR2 SASEGT. There are 11 residues in the CDR3. The CDR3 reads CATFNTGELYF. As DNA, the CDR3 is TGTGCCACCTTTAACACCGGGGAGCTGTACTTC.

Concerning this clonotype itself: Sequence at one end of the junction differs from germline and may be a read error. The genes are TRBV14 and TRBJ1-2; D gene unclear. The V gene's germline CDR1 is SGHDN and CDR2 FVKESK. This CDR3 contains 13 residues. In nucleotides, the CDR3 is TGTGCCAGCATCCCACAGACTAACTATGGCCACACCTTC. This translates into CASIPQTNYGHTF.

As concerns this clonotype: Compared with germline, one end of the junction differs, possibly owing to a read error. This chain links TRBV9 with TRBJ1-1, with D hard to call. Germline V CDR1 and CDR2: SGDLS, YYNGEE. The CDR3 is made up of 13 amino acids. CDR3 coding DNA: TGTGCCAGCAGCGTAGGGGGAAACACTGAAGCTCTCTTT. The encoded protein is CASSVGGNTEALF.